The 30 T cell receptor beta chains below all came from one sample that was sequenced in a study of blood T cell repertoires in COVID-19. Only in-frame clones appear in the TCRdb table, and some are missing; sequencing was by immunoSEQ multiplex PCR. The profile shows 250,000 to 300,000 clones, roughly 90% of them singletons. Sequencing used peripheral blood. The receptors were sampled from a woman between 55 and 75 years old with COVID-19, enrolled during active disease.

This clone was observed once. The J gene is TRBJ1-1, the V gene TRBV7-2, with 7 bases that match TRBD1. This CDR3 has 14 amino acids. Losses at the gene ends were 4 bases for V and 4 bases for J; bases not matched to a gene: 6. In germline, CDR1 is SGHTA, CDR2 FQGNSA. This CDR3 is CASSSMTGSTEAFF. As DNA, the CDR3 is TGTGCCAGCAGCTCTATGACAGGGAGCACTGAAGCTTTCTTT.

The rearrangement uses TRBV5-5 and TRBJ2-7, with D tentatively TRBD1 (6 bases). The CDR3 runs to 14 residues. CDR1 is SGHKS, CDR2 YYEKEE, per germline (reference sequence). Trimming shortened V by 4 bases and J by 0 bases, and 11 bases separated the two germline ends. The CDR3 DNA reads TGTGCCAGCAGCGACAGGATCAACTCCTACGAGCAGTACTTC. Its translation is CASSDRINSYEQYF.

The chain links TRBV7-9 to TRBJ2-7; possible D gene TRBD2, 7 bases. Deletions cut 0 bases from V and 1 base from J, with 16 bases between. CDR3 size: 17 residues. Germline lookup yields CDR1 SEHNR and CDR2 FQNEAQ (reference sequence). The CDR3, as DNA: TGTGCCAGCAGCTTAGCTGGGGCGGGGGCCCTATCCTACGAGCAGTACTTC. Translating gives CASSLAGAGALSYEQYF.

The chain employs TRBV19 and TRBJ1-1; 9 bases are shared with TRBD1. V gave up 6 bases and J gave up 6 bases; unmatched junction bases: 8. CDR3 length: 14 residues. In germline, CDR1 is LNHDA, CDR2 SQIVND (reference sequence). The CDR3 is CASSWGTGIAEAFF. The CDR3 DNA reads as TGTGCCAGTAGCTGGGGGACAGGGATCGCTGAAGCTTTCTTT.

V gene TRBV18 combines with J gene TRBJ1-4; D gene unclear. The germline V gene has CDR1 KGHSH and CDR2 LQKENI. V gave up 0 bases and J gave up 4 bases, with 15 bases separating them. The CDR3 runs to 17 residues. CDR3 region: CASSPPPRPDDNEKLFF. CDR3 DNA sequence: TGTGCCAGCTCACCACCACCGAGGCCCGATGATAATGAAAAACTGTTTTTT.

The chain uses TRBV6-5 and TRBJ1-1; D is unresolved. The CDR3 covers 13 residues. Between the trimmed V and J ends, which lost 8 bases and 0 bases, there was a span of 10 bases. Germline V gene sequence: CDR1 MNHEY, CDR2 SVGAGI. Here the CDR3 DNA reads TGTGCCAGCGAGACTTGGATGAACACTGAAGCTTTCTTT. Translating gives CASETWMNTEAFF.

This clone was recorded only once. The gene calls are TRBV6-5 and TRBJ1-1; no firm D call. The V end lost 1 base, the J end lost 1 base, and 13 bases lay between the germline ends. The CDR3 extends over 16 amino acids. Germline V gene data show CDR1 as MNHEY and CDR2 as SVGAGI. The CDR3 region is CASSYWRRSGNTEAFF. The CDR3 DNA sequence: TGTGCCAGCAGTTACTGGAGGCGGTCGGGGAACACTGAAGCTTTCTTT.

V usage is TRBV6-5 and J usage is TRBJ2-7; D possibly corresponds to TRBD1 (6 bases). Trimming removed 7 bases at V and 1 base at J, with 11 bases between. CDR1 and CDR2 (germline): MNHEY, SVGAGI. This CDR3 contains 13 residues. The CDR3 loop is CASINTGSYEQYF. The CDR3 DNA reads as TGTGCCAGCATTAACACAGGGTCCTACGAGCAGTACTTC.

V usage is TRBV27 and J usage is TRBJ2-1; the match to TRBD1 covers 9 bases. CDR3 length: 16 amino acids. Germline CDR1 reads MNHEY; CDR2 reads SMNVEV (reference sequence). The V and J ends lost 10 bases and 0 bases, in that order; junction bases with no gene match: 10. CDR3 loop: CATRRDRGGSYNEQFF. CDR3 sequence (DNA): TGTGCCACCCGACGAGACAGGGGGGGCTCCTACAATGAGCAGTTCTTC.

The chain carries TRBV3-1 (or the pseudogene TRBV3-2) and TRBJ2-5; 8 positions match TRBD2. Unmatched junction bases numbered 6, after V lost 0 bases and J lost 3 bases. Germline V gene sequence: CDR1 LGHDT, CDR2 YNNKEL (reference sequence). This CDR3 region has 16 residues. CDR3 sequence (DNA): TGTGCCAGCAGCCAAGATCGGGGGGGGCCTGAAGAGACCCAGTACTTC. This codes for CASSQDRGGPEETQYF.

This clone turned up a few times. The CDR3 DNA follows: TGTGCCAGTAGCCAGGACAGGGGGCTTTCTCAGCCCCAGCATTTT. Its translation: CASSQDRGLSQPQHF. This chain links TRBV19 with TRBJ1-5; 11 positions match TRBD1. J was trimmed by 6 bases and V by 6 bases; bases with no gene match: 7. The CDR3 is made up of 15 amino acids. From germline, CDR1 is LNHDA and CDR2 SQIVND (reference sequence).

The rearrangement uses TRBV7-9 and TRBJ2-3; 7 nucleotides align to TRBD1. V dropped 1 base and J dropped 0; count of bases not matched to a gene: 10. The CDR3 extends over 18 amino acids. CDR1 and CDR2 from the germline V gene are SEHNR and FQNEAQ (reference sequence). This CDR3 is CASSLGGYRGRSTDTQYF. CDR3 coding DNA: TGTGCCAGCAGCTTAGGGGGTTACAGGGGCCGGAGCACAGATACGCAGTATTTT.

There are a few counts of this clone. V and J are TRBV7-3 and TRBJ1-3, with 10 positions matching TRBD1. The CDR3 length is 16 residues. V lost 5 bases, J lost 1 base, and 5 bases stayed unmatched. The germline V gene encodes CDR1 SGHTA and CDR2 FQGTGA. The CDR3 DNA follows: TGTGCCAGCAGCGCGGGGACAGGGGTTTCTGGAAACACCATATATTTT. It translates to CASSAGTGVSGNTIYF.

This chain links TRBV20-1 with TRBJ2-5; the D gene is possibly TRBD2 (6 bases). V was clipped by 3 bases and J by 5 bases, with 19 bases between them. The CDR3 contains 15 residues. Germline loops: CDR1 DFQATT, CDR2 SNEGSKA (reference sequence). Written as DNA, the CDR3 is TGCAGTGCTAGTTGGCAGGCTACCGGAGGGGAGACCCAGTACTTC. It codes for CSASWQATGGETQYF.

This clone was observed a handful of times. The rearrangement links TRBV9 to TRBJ2-2, with D perhaps matching TRBD1 (6 bases). Germline loops: CDR1 SGDLS, CDR2 YYNGEE. The V end was cut by 2 bases, the J end by 5 bases, with 16 bases between. The CDR3 runs to 16 residues. The CDR3 here is CASSVTGNRGTGELFF. DNA of the CDR3: TGTGCCAGCAGCGTGACGGGGAATAGGGGGACCGGGGAGCTGTTTTTT.

The chain recombines TRBV6-1 with TRBJ1-4; no definite D call. This CDR3 has 13 residues. V gave up 2 bases and J gave up 7 bases, with 8 bases separating them. CDR1 MNHNS and CDR2 SASEGT come from the germline V gene. CDR3 sequence: CASSEQSGEKLFF. The CDR3 DNA reads TGTGCCAGCAGTGAACAGAGCGGTGAAAAACTGTTTTTT.

This chain uses TRBV9 with TRBJ2-1; TRBD2 matches at 7 bases. CDR1 and CDR2 from the germline V gene are SGDLS and YYNGEE. This CDR3 spans 14 amino acids. Trimming cost V 5 bases and J 6 bases; bases outside gene matches: 8. The CDR3 sequence is CASRKSGAGNEQFF. CDR3 bases: TGTGCCAGCAGGAAAAGCGGGGCGGGCAATGAGCAGTTCTTC.

This clone was detected once. The chain carries TRBV4-2 and TRBJ1-2; 7 bases fit TRBD1. There are 14 residues in the CDR3. Trimming removed 0 bases from V and 5 bases from J; junction bases left unmatched: 3. Germline V gene lookup returns CDR1 LGHNA and CDR2 YNFKEQ. CDR3 nucleotides: TGTGCCAGCAGCCAAGAGACAGGGCCTTATGGCTACACCTTC. It encodes CASSQETGPYGYTF.

The genes are TRBV27 and TRBJ2-7; 8 nucleotides match TRBD1. The V segment lost 5 bases and the J segment 0 bases; nucleotides outside the gene matches: 3. Per germline, CDR1 MNHEY and CDR2 SMNVEV (reference sequence). CDR3 length: 14 amino acids. CDR3 nucleotide sequence: TGTGCCAGCAGTATCACAGGGGGCTCCTACGAGCAGTACTTC. It encodes CASSITGGSYEQYF.

The chain has TRBV29-1 and TRBJ2-7; weak D call: TRBD2 (7 bases). V was trimmed by 0 bases and J by 5 bases, leaving 11 bases between them. The CDR3 totals 13 residues. Germline loops: CDR1 SQVTM, CDR2 ANQGSEA. The CDR3 is CSVEDGGADEQYF. CDR3 DNA sequence: TGCAGCGTTGAAGATGGGGGGGCAGACGAGCAGTACTTC.

This clone was seen a handful of times. V gene TRBV6-4 combines with J gene TRBJ1-5, with TRBD1 matching 8 bases. Germline V gene data show CDR1 as MRHNA and CDR2 as SNTAGT. The CDR3 loop spans 13 amino acids. V shed 4 bases, J shed 6 bases, and the junction held 2 bases outside the gene matches. The CDR3 DNA sequence: TGTGCCAGCAGTGTCGACAGGGGTCAGCCCCAGCATTTT. Its protein is CASSVDRGQPQHF.

The J gene is TRBJ2-6, the V gene TRBV5-4; D might be TRBD2 (6 bases). The V end was cut by 9 bases, the J end by 7 bases, with 17 bases between. The CDR3 has 14 amino acids. CDR1 SGHNT and CDR2 YYREEE come from the germline V gene (reference sequence). CDR3 bases: TGTGCCATAGGATCAAGCGGGTCTGCCAACGTCCTGACTTTC. Translated: CAIGSSGSANVLTF. The full variable domain, in which reference TRBV5-4 and TRBJ2-6 provide the parts outside the CDR3, is ETGVTQSPTHLIKTRGQQVTLRCSSQSGHNTVSWYQQALGQGPQFIFQYYREEENGRGNFPPRFSGLQFPNYSSELNVNALELDDSALYLCAIGSSGSANVLTFGAGSRLTVL.

This clone was seen a single time. The chain is built from TRBV18 and TRBJ2-7; TRBD1 aligns across 7 bases. The CDR3 loop spans 17 amino acids. The junction had 14 bases not matched to a gene; V was cut back by 6 bases and J by 0 bases. CDR1 and CDR2 (germline): KGHSH, LQKENI. For the CDR3, the DNA is TGTGCCAGCTCCCCGGGCACGACAGGGCTACTCTCCTACGAGCAGTACTTC. It codes for CASSPGTTGLLSYEQYF.

The genes are TRBV28 and TRBJ1-2; tentatively, D is TRBD1 (6 bases). The CDR3 spans 13 residues. Trimming took off 5 bases at V and 7 bases at J, with 14 bases between the two ends. CDR1 is MDHEN and CDR2 is SYDVKM in the germline V gene. Written as DNA, the CDR3 is TGTGCCAGCAGTGCCACAGGGTTTACTGGCTACACCTTC. Encoded protein: CASSATGFTGYTF.

J is TRBJ2-2 and V is TRBV4-2, with D unresolved. Germline CDR1 and CDR2: LGHNA and YNFKEQ. Trimming stripped 1 base from V and 6 bases from J, with 6 bases between. This CDR3 has 13 amino acids. The CDR3 is CASSQGSAGELFF. In nucleotides, the CDR3 is TGTGCCAGCAGCCAAGGCTCGGCCGGGGAGCTGTTTTTT.

The chain uses TRBV15 and TRBJ1-6, with D possibly TRBD1 on 6 matching bases. The CDR3 spans 16 residues. Germline CDR1 and CDR2: LNHNV and YYDKDF (reference sequence). V lost 1 base, J lost 8 bases, and 15 bases lay in between. CDR3 nucleotide sequence: TGTGCCACCAGCAGAGGAGGGACATCCAGGGATTCACCCCTCCACTTT. This gives the protein CATSRGGTSRDSPLHF.

The chain links TRBV3-1 (or the pseudogene TRBV3-2) to TRBJ2-1, with TRBD2 matching 7 bases. The V gene end was trimmed by 0 bases and the J gene end by 8 bases; junction bases not matched to a gene: 4. The CDR3 is 14 amino acids. Germline V gene data show CDR1 as LGHDT and CDR2 as YNNKEL (reference sequence). The CDR3 nucleotides read TGTGCCAGCAGCCAAGAGGTAGCGGGCTATGAGCAGTTCTTC. This encodes CASSQEVAGYEQFF.

V gene TRBV15 combines with J gene TRBJ2-7; no definite D call. Germline CDR1 is LNHNV and CDR2 is YYDKDF (reference sequence). V lost 0 bases and J lost 6, with 12 bases in between. The CDR3 contains 14 residues. The CDR3 here is CATSRDREVSEQYF. CDR3 DNA sequence: TGTGCCACCAGCAGAGATCGAGAGGTATCCGAGCAGTACTTC.

As regards this clone: Other DNA sequences of this sample code for an identical CDR3. The chain is built from TRBV20-1 and TRBJ1-2; perhaps TRBD1 as D (6 bases). V was shortened by 3 bases and J by 4 bases, with 9 bases between the two germline ends. The CDR3 runs 12 residues. CDR1 DFQATT and CDR2 SNEGSKA come from the germline V gene (reference sequence). The chain's CDR3 is CSASGGGYGYTF. The CDR3 DNA reads TGCAGTGCTAGTGGAGGGGGCTATGGCTACACCTTC.

The table lists this clone with many counts. The CDR3 loop reads CASRDIPYEQYF. CDR3 nucleotides: TGTGCCAGTCGGGACATCCCCTACGAGCAGTACTTC. The chain carries TRBV6-5 and TRBJ2-7, with D tentatively TRBD1 (6 bases). CDR1 MNHEY and CDR2 SVGAGI come from the germline V gene. This CDR3 region has 12 residues. V lost 9 bases to trimming and J lost 2 bases, with 11 bases between them.